This TCR beta chain appears in the sequencing data of a study of regulatory dendritic cells for organ transplantation. Data came from immunoSEQ multiplex PCR; TCRdb stores just in-frame clones and leaves some out. The table lists approximately 18,000 clones, less than 85% of them singletons. The V gene's germline CDR1 is MGHRA and CDR2 YSYEKL. The length of the CDR3 is 16 residues. The V end was cut by 5 bases, the J end by 0 bases, with 15 bases between. Allogeneic regulatory or mature dendritic cells were co-cultured for more than 4 days with CFSE-labeled sorted T cells at 1:10. This clone was detected only once. Its specificity is unknown.

This clonotype was obtained from a human donor in good health. The gene calls are TRBV4-1 and TRBJ2-3, with D possibly matching TRBD2 (6 bases). The material sequenced was memory CD4+ T cells from blood cultured with regulatory dendritic cells. The subset: CD45RO+ memory T cells. The CDR3 DNA follows: TGCGCCAGCAGCAAAGGGGCCGGGACTAGCACAGATACGCAGTATTTT. Encoded protein: CASSKGAGTSTDTQYF.